Below are 10 T cell receptor beta chains sequenced from a single sample in a study of beta chain features in type 1 diabetes. General study results and limits: All four CD4+ subsets from Type 1 diabetes patients carried moderately but significantly shorter TCRB CDR3s.

Of the isolated RNA, all was reverse transcribed, and so the sequenced material was expressed TCRB transcripts. Profiling relied on immunoSEQ multiplex PCR, and the TCRdb table lists in-frame clones only, not all of them. The sample carries 250,000 or so clones, approximately 15% recorded once. These receptors' antigens are unknown. Material for sequencing was naive CD4+ T cells from blood. Receptors were obtained from a man aged 25-45 years with type 1 diabetes.

This clone showed up just a few times. The V and J genes are TRBV30 and TRBJ1-5; 9 positions match TRBD1. The V segment lost 0 bases and the J segment 6 bases; nucleotides outside the gene matches: 12. This CDR3 region has 17 residues. Germline V gene lookup returns CDR1 GTSNPN and CDR2 SVGIG (reference sequence). The CDR3 loop is CAWSVGLGTGNTQPQHF. The CDR3 DNA follows: TGTGCCTGGAGTGTCGGTTTGGGGACAGGGAATACTCAGCCCCAGCATTTT.

The chain has TRBV6-5 and TRBJ2-5, with D maybe TRBD2 (6 bases). V lost 8 bases and J lost 5, with 9 bases in between. The CDR3 is 11 residues long. Germline V gene data show CDR1 as MNHEY and CDR2 as SVGAGI. CDR3 residues: CASRERETQYF. The DNA of the CDR3 is TGTGCCAGCCGGGAGCGGGAGACCCAGTACTTC.

There are a few counts of this clone. The V and J genes are TRBV12-5 and TRBJ2-3, with TRBD1 matching over 7 bases. This CDR3 spans 14 amino acids. Per the germline V gene, CDR1 is LGHNT and CDR2 is FRNRAP. Trimming removed 5 bases from V and 3 bases from J; junction bases left unmatched: 5. The CDR3, as DNA: TGTGCTAGTGGTGACAGGGTGATAACAGATACGCAGTATTTT. This codes for CASGDRVITDTQYF.

The chain combines TRBV30 with TRBJ1-4; D is uncertain. The germline V gene has CDR1 GTSNPN and CDR2 SVGIG (reference sequence). This CDR3 spans 13 amino acids. The ends were cut back, 8 bases at V and 3 bases at J, with 13 bases in the middle. The DNA of the CDR3 is TGTGCCATGACGGCACTAGCTAATGAAAAACTGTTTTTT. Protein product: CAMTALANEKLFF.

The chain couples TRBV7-7 to TRBJ2-5; D is unresolved. The CDR3 spans 15 residues. Trimming took 5 bases from V and 1 from J, leaving 14 bases between them. Germline-derived CDR1 and CDR2 are SSHAT and FNYEAQ (reference sequence). In nucleotides, the CDR3 is TGTGCCAGCAGCCTCTCACCGACACCCCAAGAGACCCAGTACTTC. Protein: CASSLSPTPQETQYF.

The chain is built from TRBV2 and TRBJ2-1, with 9 bases aligning to TRBD2. CDR1 is SNHLY, CDR2 FYNNEI, per germline. J was trimmed by 6 bases and V by 3 bases; bases with no gene match: 6. The CDR3 has 15 amino acids. The CDR3 DNA sequence: TGTGCCAGCAGTGATATTCTAGCGGGGTCCAATGAGCAGTTCTTC. Its protein product is CASSDILAGSNEQFF.

The CDR3 coding sequence is TGTGCCAGCAGCTTCGAGACAGGTGGCTATGGCTACACCTTC. Protein: CASSFETGGYGYTF. V is TRBV7-9 and J is TRBJ1-2, with D perhaps TRBD1 (6 bases). The germline V gene has CDR1 SEHNR and CDR2 FQNEAQ (reference sequence). The CDR3 runs 14 residues. Trimming removed 3 bases at V and 4 bases at J, with 12 bases between. Filled out from reference TRBV7-9 and TRBJ1-2, the complete variable domain reads DTGVSQNPRHKITKRGQNVTFRCDPISEHNRLYWYRQTLGQGPEFLTYFQNEAQLEKSRLLSDRFSAERPKGSFSTLEIQRTEQGDSAMYLCASSFETGGYGYTFGSGTRLTVV.

The chain links TRBV6-5 to TRBJ1-2; possible D gene TRBD1, 5 bases. Germline V gene data show CDR1 as MNHEY and CDR2 as SVGAGI. The CDR3 runs 15 residues. Trimming took 3 bases from V and 4 from J, leaving 15 bases between them. The CDR3 region is CASSYEGRGGYGYTF. Here the CDR3 DNA reads TGTGCCAGCAGTTATGAAGGGAGGGGAGGCTATGGCTACACCTTC.

V usage is TRBV2 and J usage is TRBJ2-3, with D perhaps TRBD2 (6 bases). V lost 8 bases, J lost 5 bases, and 20 bases lay in between. Germline V CDR1 and CDR2: SNHLY, FYNNEI. The CDR3 has 15 amino acids. CDR3 sequence reads: CASAGEVAAGDTQYF. In DNA, the CDR3 is TGTGCCAGCGCAGGCGAGGTAGCGGCGGGAGATACGCAGTATTTT. The whole variable domain, filled in from reference TRBV2 and TRBJ2-3, reads EPEVTQTPSHQVTQMGQEVILRCVPISNHLYFYWYRQILGQKVEFLVSFYNNEISEKSEIFDDQFSVERPDGSNFTLKIRSTKLEDSAMYFCASAGEVAAGDTQYFGPGTRLTVL.

This clone was picked up a small number of times. The J gene is TRBJ2-3, the V gene TRBV11-2, with a possible D match to TRBD1 (5 bases). Trimming cost V 4 bases and J 4 bases, with 15 bases left between them. CDR3 size: 15 residues. Germline V lookup: CDR1 SGHAT, CDR2 FQNNGV. The CDR3 loop reads CASSYLQVMADTQYF. Written as DNA, the CDR3 is TGTGCCAGCAGCTACTTACAGGTGATGGCAGATACGCAGTATTTT.